This T cell receptor beta chain is drawn from a study of PD-1 blockade in classical Hodgkin lymphoma. Stated time point: cycle 4 day 1 (C4D1), after five to seven weeks of nivolumab. Patients all relapsed after autologous stem cell transplantation, and there was variation in brentuximab vedotin exposure. This CDR3 comprises 18 residues. Germline V CDR1 and CDR2: SGHVS, FQNEAQ. Trimming left V 5 bases short and J 2 bases short, with 24 bases between. Regarding this clone: Its antigen is undetermined.

Data came from immunoSEQ multiplex PCR; TCRdb stores just in-frame clones and leaves some out. The table lists about 90,000 clones, about nine tenths of them singletons. The study, taken as a whole, reports: CD4+ TCR diversity, unlike CD8+, rose significantly by C4D1.

This sequence was found in a human donor with classical Hodgkin lymphoma. Sample: peripheral blood mononuclear cells (PBMCs), taken before the fourth cycle of nivolumab. The V call is TRBV7-8, the J call TRBJ1-1; D unclear. CDR3 sequence (DNA): TGTGCCAGCAGCCCAACATGGGTTACCCCCCAAAAAAACACTGAAGCTTTCTTT. It translates to CASSPTWVTPQKNTEAFF.